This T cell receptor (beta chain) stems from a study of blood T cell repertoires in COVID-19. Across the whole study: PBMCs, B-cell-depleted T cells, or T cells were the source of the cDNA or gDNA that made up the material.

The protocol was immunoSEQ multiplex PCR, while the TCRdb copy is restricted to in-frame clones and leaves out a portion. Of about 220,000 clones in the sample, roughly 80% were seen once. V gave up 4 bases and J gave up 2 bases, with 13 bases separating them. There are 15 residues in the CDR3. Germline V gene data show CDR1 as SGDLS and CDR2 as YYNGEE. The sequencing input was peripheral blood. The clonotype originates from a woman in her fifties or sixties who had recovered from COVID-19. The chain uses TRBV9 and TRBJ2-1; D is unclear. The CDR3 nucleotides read TGTGCCAGCAGCTCCTCAGGAACCCCCTACAATGAGCAGTTCTTC. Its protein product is CASSSSGTPYNEQFF.